The 26 T cell receptor beta chains below all came from one sample that was sequenced in a study of control samples from healthy donors and cancer patients. The table came from immunoSEQ multiplex PCR; TCRdb's copy has only in-frame clones and leaves some out. The table includes 30,000 to 40,000 clones, under 95% detected once. Sequenced sample: PBMCs. The receptors stem from a middle-aged man with colorectal cancer.

The chain combines TRBV5-6 with TRBJ2-3, with D possibly matching TRBD2 (6 bases). CDR3 size: 16 residues. From germline, CDR1 is SGHDT and CDR2 YYEEEE. V was shortened by 1 base and J by 3 bases, with 15 bases between the two germline ends. The CDR3 spells CASSLKTLAITDTQYF. In nucleotides, the CDR3 is TGTGCCAGCAGCTTGAAGACCCTAGCGATTACAGATACGCAGTATTTT.

V gene TRBV2 combines with J gene TRBJ2-5; tentatively, D is TRBD1 (6 bases). CDR3 size: 13 residues. CDR1 SNHLY and CDR2 FYNNEI come from the germline V gene. V was clipped by 3 bases and J by 8 bases, with 13 bases between them. CDR3 bases: TGTGCCAGCAGTGATACAGGGACAAAAACCCAGTACTTC. This translates into CASSDTGTKTQYF. The full variable domain, its missing parts supplied by reference TRBV2 and TRBJ2-5, is EPEVTQTPSHQVTQMGQEVILRCVPISNHLYFYWYRQILGQKVEFLVSFYNNEISEKSEIFDDQFSVERPDGSNFTLKIRSTKLEDSAMYFCASSDTGTKTQYFGPGTRLLVL.

J is TRBJ1-5 and V is TRBV30; unclear D gene. Trimming left V 3 bases short and J 7 bases short, with 13 bases between. The CDR3 has 13 residues. Germline V gene data show CDR1 as GTSNPN and CDR2 as SVGIG (reference sequence). The CDR3 sequence: CAWRGRVDQPQHF. CDR3 nucleotide sequence: TGTGCCTGGAGAGGTAGGGTAGACCAGCCCCAGCATTTT. The full variable domain, its missing parts supplied by reference TRBV30 and TRBJ1-5, is SQTIHQWPATLVQPVGSPLSLECTVEGTSNPNLYWYRQAAGRGLQLLFYSVGIGQISSEVPQNLSASRPQDRQFILSSKKLLLSDSGFYLCAWRGRVDQPQHFGDGTRLSIL.

The V gene is TRBV29-1, the J gene TRBJ1-3; D is unclear. The CDR3 runs to 13 residues. CDR1 and CDR2 (germline): SQVTM, ANQGSEA. V dropped 3 bases and J dropped 4 bases, with 10 bases sitting between them. CDR3 sequence (DNA): TGCAGCGTTGAGTCGAGCGGAGGAAACACCATATATTTT. Its translation: CSVESSGGNTIYF.

The count of this clone is one. V usage is TRBV4-2 and J usage is TRBJ2-3; maybe TRBD2 (6 bases). CDR3 length: 14 amino acids. Germline assignment: CDR1 LGHNA and CDR2 YNFKEQ. Trimming shortened V by 1 base and J by 5 bases, and 10 bases separated the two germline ends. CDR3 residues: CASSQAGDLDTQYF. The CDR3 nucleotides read TGTGCCAGCAGCCAAGCGGGGGACCTAGATACGCAGTATTTT.

The chain has TRBV19 and TRBJ2-1, with 10 bases matching TRBD1. The V gene end was trimmed by 6 bases and the J gene end by 14 bases; junction bases not matched to a gene: 10. CDR3 length: 13 amino acids. Germline lookup yields CDR1 LNHDA and CDR2 SQIVND (reference sequence). CDR3 protein: CASSRQGDRGEFF. The CDR3 bases are TGTGCCAGTAGCCGACAAGGGGACAGGGGTGAGTTCTTC.

The chain is built from TRBV21-1 and TRBJ1-2; whether TRBD1, the table's D call, matches the DNA was not checked. TRBV21-1 is given as a pseudogene. The CDR3 length is 21 residues. CDR3 protein: CASSPGNLGGDRRIVGYGYTF. CDR3 DNA: TGTGCCAGCAGCCCAGGGAACCTTGGCGGGGACAGACGGATAGTAGGCTATGGCTACACCTTC.

This chain joins TRBV7-2 and TRBJ2-7; D is unresolved. CDR3 length: 15 amino acids. The V gene lost 1 base and the J gene lost 0 bases, with 10 bases spanning the gap. Per germline, CDR1 SGHTA and CDR2 FQGNSA. In DNA form, the CDR3 reads TGTGCCAGCAGCTTAGATAGTTCAAGCTCCTACGAGCAGTACTTC. It yields the protein CASSLDSSSSYEQYF.

The V gene is TRBV3-1 (or the pseudogene TRBV3-2), the J gene TRBJ1-2; unclear D gene. Per the germline V gene, CDR1 is LGHDT and CDR2 is YNNKEL (reference sequence). CDR3 length: 11 residues. V was pared by 1 base and J by 8 bases, with 5 bases between. The CDR3 region has the DNA TGTGCCAGCAGCCAAGTAAGGGGCTACACCTTC. Its protein is CASSQVRGYTF.

The gene calls are TRBV9 and TRBJ1-1; D not resolved. CDR1 and CDR2 from the germline V gene are SGDLS and YYNGEE. V was clipped by 2 bases and J by 0 bases, with 11 bases between them. The CDR3 extends over 15 amino acids. The CDR3 spells CASSVNSVMNTEAFF. In DNA, the CDR3 is TGTGCCAGCAGCGTGAACAGTGTCATGAACACTGAAGCTTTCTTT.

This rearrangement joins TRBV29-1 to TRBJ2-3; D remains unclear. This CDR3 is 12 amino acids long. The V end was cut by 5 bases, the J end by 5 bases, with 11 bases between. Germline lookup yields CDR1 SQVTM and CDR2 ANQGSEA. CDR3 sequence reads: CSVLIHGDTQYF. The CDR3 region has the DNA TGCAGCGTTCTCATCCACGGAGATACGCAGTATTTT.

This chain uses TRBV6-5 with TRBJ2-7, with 9 nucleotides matching TRBD1. The length of the CDR3 is 15 residues. Trimming cost V 0 bases and J 9 bases; bases outside gene matches: 9. Per germline, CDR1 MNHEY and CDR2 SVGAGI. The CDR3 coding sequence is TGTGCCAGCAGTTACTCGGGACAGGGATCATTGGGGCAGTACTTC. Translating it yields CASSYSGQGSLGQYF.

This chain connects TRBV27 to TRBJ2-5; 9 nucleotides agree with TRBD2. V trimming: 1 base; J trimming: 1 base; junction bases outside the gene matches: 4. Germline assignment: CDR1 MNHEY and CDR2 SMNVEV (reference sequence). CDR3 length equals 16 residues. This CDR3 is CASSLFGSGGQETQYF. The DNA of the CDR3 is TGTGCCAGCAGTTTATTCGGTAGCGGGGGCCAAGAGACCCAGTACTTC.

This chain connects TRBV18 to TRBJ1-6, with TRBD1 as a possible D gene (5 bases). Trimming stripped 4 bases from V and 10 bases from J, with 17 bases between. The length of the CDR3 is 15 residues. Germline assignment: CDR1 KGHSH and CDR2 LQKENI. DNA for the CDR3: TGTGCCAGCTCACTTTTGGACACCAAAGGATCACCCCTCCACTTT. It yields the protein CASSLLDTKGSPLHF.

The rearrangement uses TRBV4-1 and TRBJ1-6; D remains ambiguous. The V gene lost 0 bases and the J gene lost 7 bases, with 10 bases spanning the gap. Germline CDR1 and CDR2: MGHRA and YSYEKL. This CDR3 spans 15 amino acids. In DNA, the CDR3 is TGCGCCAGCAGCCAAGAGCAGGCAGAAAATTCACCCCTCCACTTT. Its protein product is CASSQEQAENSPLHF.

The gene calls are TRBV18 and TRBJ2-7, with TRBD1 matching 9 bases. The trim removed 5 bases at V and 7 bases at J, leaving 6 bases unmatched. This CDR3 contains 13 residues. CDR1 is KGHSH, CDR2 LQKENI, per germline. DNA of the CDR3: TGTGCCAGCTCAAAAGACAGGGGGGGTGAGCAGTACTTC. Translation gives CASSKDRGGEQYF.

The rearrangement joins TRBV5-1 to TRBJ2-6; D call uncertain. The CDR3 is 15 residues long. CDR1 and CDR2 (germline): SGHRS, YFSETQ. Trimming shortened V by 2 bases and J by 4 bases, and 10 bases separated the two germline ends. The CDR3 protein is CASSFSGQGANVLTF. The CDR3, as DNA: TGCGCCAGCAGCTTTTCCGGGCAAGGGGCCAACGTCCTGACTTTC.

The chain combines TRBV11-3 with TRBJ1-3; 9 nucleotides match TRBD1. Germline-derived CDR1 and CDR2 are SGHNT and YENEEA. Trimming cost V 4 bases and J 0 bases; bases outside gene matches: 1. The CDR3 is 15 amino acids. In DNA form, the CDR3 reads TGTGCCAGCAGCTCGGGACAGGGCTCTGGAAACACCATATATTTT. Translating gives CASSSGQGSGNTIYF.

The gene calls are TRBV5-1 and TRBJ2-7; no firm D call. Germline CDR1 reads SGHRS; CDR2 reads YFSETQ. The length of the CDR3 is 14 residues. The V end was cut by 0 bases, the J end by 3 bases, with 10 bases between. The CDR3 protein is CASSLGSQIYEQYF. The CDR3 DNA sequence: TGCGCCAGCAGCTTGGGTTCCCAGATCTACGAGCAGTACTTC. The full variable domain, rest sourced from reference TRBV5-1 and TRBJ2-7, is KAGVTQTPRYLIKTRGQQVTLSCSPISGHRSVSWYQQTPGQGLQFLFEYFSETQRNKGNFPGRFSGRQFSNSRSEMNVSTLELGDSALYLCASSLGSQIYEQYFGPGTRLTVT.

J is TRBJ1-5 and V is TRBV27; D not certain. Trimming took off 2 bases at V and 0 bases at J, with 17 bases between the two ends. The CDR3 spans 18 residues. CDR1 MNHEY and CDR2 SMNVEV come from the germline V gene (reference sequence). The CDR3 bases are TGTGCCAGCAGTTTACCGGGAGCCAGGAGCCATAGCAATCAGCCCCAGCATTTT. This encodes CASSLPGARSHSNQPQHF.

In its sample, this clone was seen a few times. The CDR3 DNA sequence: TGTGCCAGCAGCCATTTCAGCGGGGGGGCCCCCGGGGAGCTGTTTTTT. Its protein is CASSHFSGGAPGELFF. The J gene is TRBJ2-2, the V gene TRBV4-2, with TRBD2 matching 10 bases. Trimming took 3 bases from V and 6 from J; bases not matched to a gene: 7. The CDR3 is 16 amino acids. Germline values: CDR1 LGHNA, CDR2 YNFKEQ.

The chain recombines TRBV27 with TRBJ1-4; tentative D call: TRBD1 (6 bases). From germline, CDR1 is MNHEY and CDR2 SMNVEV (reference sequence). The CDR3 has 14 amino acids. Trimming cost V 10 bases and J 4 bases, with 16 bases left between them. The DNA for the CDR3 is TGTGCCATCACGACCGGACAGCTTAATGAAAAACTGTTTTTT. As protein: CAITTGQLNEKLFF.

V gene TRBV11-2 combines with J gene TRBJ2-7, with D possibly matching TRBD2 (6 bases). The germline V and J ends were trimmed by 5 bases and 2 bases, with 19 bases remaining between them. Looked up from germline, CDR1 is SGHAT and CDR2 is FQNNGV. This CDR3 is 16 amino acids long. Here the CDR3 DNA reads TGTGCCAGCAGCCCCAGGCCGGGGGAAGCGCCCTACGAGCAGTACTTC. Amino acids: CASSPRPGEAPYEQYF.

V usage is TRBV9 and J usage is TRBJ2-3; 13 bases match TRBD2. CDR1 SGDLS and CDR2 YYNGEE come from the germline V gene. The CDR3 spans 16 residues. V was pared by 2 bases and J by 4 bases, with 4 bases of the junction left unmatched. CDR3 sequence (DNA): TGTGCCAGCAGCGTCACTAGCGGGGGGGCGGCAGATACGCAGTATTTT. This sequence encodes CASSVTSGGAADTQYF. Variable domain in full (rest from reference TRBV9 and TRBJ2-3): DSGVTQTPKHLITATGQRVTLRCSPRSGDLSVYWYQQSLDQGLQFLIQYYNGEERAKGNILERFSAQQFPDLHSELNLSSLELGDSALYFCASSVTSGGAADTQYFGPGTRLTVL.

This clone was counted a single time. The gene calls are TRBV6-5 and TRBJ2-1; a possible D gene is TRBD1 (6 bases). Germline V gene lookup returns CDR1 MNHEY and CDR2 SVGAGI. The CDR3 extends over 11 amino acids. V was shortened by 7 bases and J by 8 bases, with 9 bases between the two germline ends. The CDR3 DNA is TGTGCCAGCAACAGGGTATATGAGCAGTTCTTC. It codes for CASNRVYEQFF.

The CDR3 DNA follows: TGCGCCAGCAGCTTGGCGAGAGGGGCTCATGAGCAGTTCTTC. Its protein product is CASSLARGAHEQFF. The genes are TRBV5-1 and TRBJ2-1; D is perhaps TRBD1 or TRBD2 (5 bases each). Trimming removed 0 bases from V and 8 bases from J, with 12 bases in between. CDR3 length: 14 residues. The germline gives CDR1 SGHRS, CDR2 YFSETQ.